This T cell receptor (beta chain) emerged from a study of molecular identifiers for immune sequencing clone quantification. Findings and limits, study-wide: Highly expanded clones may be undercounted when identical TCR molecules share barcodes.

From around 20,000 to 1,000,000 sorted cells, naive CD8 libraries were generated with 10%, 30% or 50% RNA. A CD8+CD4-CCR7+CD45RA+ phenotype served as the sorting definition for naive CD8 T cells. Previously reported methods and listed TCR primers produced the bulk TCR libraries. From the PCR reads, TCRdb called clonotypes with MiXCR, one entry per CDR3 protein. This table has hundreds of thousands of distinct CDR3 sequences, about 25% appearing once. Concerning this clonotype: Its antigen is as yet unknown.

The source of this sequence is a human donor in good health. Some libraries in this study had Jurkat cell RNA spiked in. The sequenced sample consisted of naive CD8+ T cells from blood, with Jurkat cell RNA spiked in. Subset meaning: FACS-sorted CD8+CD4-CCR7+CD45RA+ naive T cells.

The CDR3 DNA sequence: TGTGCCACCAGTGGTGGAGGGGAGGATGAGCAGTTCTTC. It encodes CATSGGGEDEQFF. This chain joins TRBV24-1 and TRBJ2-1; TRBD2 might be the D (6 bases). V dropped 5 bases and J dropped 8 bases, with 12 bases sitting between them. Germline V CDR1 and CDR2: KGHDR, SFDVKD. This CDR3 spans 13 amino acids.